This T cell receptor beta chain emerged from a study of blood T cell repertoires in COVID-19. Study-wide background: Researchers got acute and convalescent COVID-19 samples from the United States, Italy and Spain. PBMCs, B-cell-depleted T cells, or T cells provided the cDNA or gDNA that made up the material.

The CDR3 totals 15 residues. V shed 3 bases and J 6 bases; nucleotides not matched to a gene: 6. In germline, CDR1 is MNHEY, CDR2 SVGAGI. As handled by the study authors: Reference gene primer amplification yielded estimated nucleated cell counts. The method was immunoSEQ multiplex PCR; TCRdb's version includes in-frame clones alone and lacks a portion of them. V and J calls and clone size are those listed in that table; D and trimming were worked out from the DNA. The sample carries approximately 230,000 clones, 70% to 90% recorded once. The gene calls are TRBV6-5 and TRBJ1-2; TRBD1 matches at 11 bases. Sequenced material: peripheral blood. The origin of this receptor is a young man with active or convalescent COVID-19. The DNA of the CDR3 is TGTGCCAGCAGTTATTTCGGGACAGGGGGTGATGGCTACACCTTC. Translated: CASSYFGTGGDGYTF.